This TCR beta chain was obtained from a study of T-cell memory formation after mild COVID-19. About the study: TCR clusters largely stayed donor specific. General study points: Pre-infection memory harbored some responding clones, suggesting cross-reactive memory joined.

Constant-segment primers were used for 5'RACE, and the resulting TCR alpha and TCR beta cDNA libraries carried sample barcodes and UMIs. TCRdb re-analysed the 5' RACE reads in MiXCR, keeping a single row per CDR3 protein. The data hold roughly 400,000 distinct CDR3 sequences, with roughly 26% observed a single time. V was pared by 3 bases and J by 0 bases, with 3 bases of the junction left unmatched. The CDR3 spans 15 residues. Germline CDR1 and CDR2: SGHTA and FQGNSA. Regarding this clonotype: Its antigen is currently unknown.

This clonotype was sampled from an adult woman who had mild COVID-19 (a few samples of this study predate the infection). Cell type and time point are not known. V and J are TRBV7-2 and TRBJ2-5, with TRBD2 matching over 8 bases. Source material: PBMCs or a T cell subset sorted from them (not recorded which). This chain's CDR3 is CASSFGGRYQETQYF. CDR3 sequence (DNA): TGTGCCAGCAGCTTCGGCGGGAGGTACCAAGAGACCCAGTACTTC.